These 30 T cell receptor beta chains originate from one sample sequenced in a study of T cell repertoires in cytomegalovirus infection. TCRdb recomputed calls from the reads with MiXCR, one row per CDR3 protein. Of approximately 490,000 distinct CDR3 sequences listed, around 10% are singletons. The sequenced sample consisted of PBMCs. The source is a human donor in good health (CMV status not recorded). Some clones in this sample may be carry-over from other donors' samples.

There are many counts of this clonotype. The CDR3 nucleotides are TGTGCCAGCAGTTACGGCGACAGGGTATATACTGAAGCTTTCTTT. As protein: CASSYGDRVYTEAFF. This rearrangement joins TRBV6-5 to TRBJ1-1; 7 bases line up with TRBD1. In germline, CDR1 is MNHEY, CDR2 SVGAGI. This CDR3 has 15 amino acids. Germline trimming cut 2 bases from V and 5 bases from J; bases unmatched to any gene: 8.

This clonotype has ten or more counts. V is TRBV5-5 and J is TRBJ1-2; D unclear. Germline CDR1 is SGHKS and CDR2 is YYEKEE (reference sequence). Trimming left V 0 bases short and J 0 bases short, with 12 bases between. The CDR3 loop spans 16 amino acids. This chain's CDR3 is CASSLVRDVTNYGYTF. Written as DNA, the CDR3 is TGTGCCAGCAGCTTGGTGCGAGACGTTACTAACTATGGCTACACCTTC.

V and J are TRBV19 and TRBJ1-1; D is perhaps TRBD1 (6 bases). The V end was cut by 7 bases, the J end by 7 bases, with 13 bases between. Per germline, CDR1 LNHDA and CDR2 SQIVND (reference sequence). The CDR3 loop spans 12 amino acids. The CDR3 region has the DNA TGTGCCAGTATAACACAGGGAGATGAAGCTTTCTTT. Its translation is CASITQGDEAFF.

This clonotype was seen at least ten times. The chain recombines TRBV11-3 with TRBJ2-1; 8 bases are shared with TRBD2. V gave up 5 bases and J gave up 4 bases; unmatched junction bases: 4. This CDR3 spans 14 amino acids. Germline V CDR1 and CDR2: SGHNT, YENEEA. The CDR3 DNA sequence: TGTGCCAGCAGCCCGGGGGGGGGTTACAATGAGCAGTTCTTC. Amino acids: CASSPGGGYNEQFF.

The sample holds many counts of this clonotype. V and J are TRBV7-9 and TRBJ2-3; a weak D match, TRBD1 (6 bases). CDR3 length: 16 amino acids. Germline CDR1 reads SEHNR; CDR2 reads FQNEAQ (reference sequence). Trimming stripped 7 bases from V and 0 bases from J, with 17 bases between. The CDR3, as DNA: TGTGCCAGCAAGGACGCCAGGGGTACTAGCACAGATACGCAGTATTTT. This sequence encodes CASKDARGTSTDTQYF.

Many counts were recorded for this clonotype. The V call is TRBV30, the J call TRBJ1-6; D gene ambiguous. V lost 3 bases to trimming and J lost 8 bases, with 8 bases between them. The CDR3 contains 12 residues. CDR1 and CDR2 from the germline V gene are GTSNPN and SVGIG (reference sequence). CDR3 bases: TGTGCCTGGAGCGCCTGGGATTCACCCCTCCACTTT. Protein: CAWSAWDSPLHF. Based on the CDR3 plus reference TRBV30 and TRBJ1-6, the full variable domain is SQTIHQWPATLVQPVGSPLSLECTVEGTSNPNLYWYRQAAGRGLQLLFYSVGIGQISSEVPQNLSASRPQDRQFILSSKKLLLSDSGFYLCAWSAWDSPLHFGNGTRLTVT.

In this sample, this clonotype turned up many times. The chain is built from TRBV7-6 and TRBJ2-7; D possibly corresponds to TRBD2 (5 bases). The CDR3 spans 17 residues. Looked up from germline, CDR1 is SGHVS and CDR2 is FNYEAQ. With 2 bases removed from V and 0 bases from J, the gap between germline ends came to 17 bases. The CDR3 sequence is CASSLFPEGVDSYEQYF. The CDR3 region has the DNA TGTGCCAGCAGCTTATTTCCAGAGGGAGTCGACTCCTACGAGCAGTACTTC.

This clonotype was counted ten times or more. This chain connects TRBV12-3 or TRBV12-4 to TRBJ1-1; D unresolved. The CDR3 runs 14 residues. Trimming stripped 0 bases from V and 4 bases from J, with 9 bases between. The CDR3 DNA follows: TGTGCCAGCAGTTTAGCCAAGGGCCGCACTGAAGCTTTCTTT. Its protein is CASSLAKGRTEAFF.

This rearrangement joins TRBV20-1 to TRBJ2-1; D may be TRBD2 (6 bases). Germline lookup yields CDR1 DFQATT and CDR2 SNEGSKA (reference sequence). The length of the CDR3 is 14 residues. Deletions cut 7 bases from V and 10 bases from J, with 23 bases between. CDR3 region: CSGPLTIRGGEQFF. The CDR3 DNA reads as TGCAGTGGACCCCTTACCATTCGTGGGGGGGAGCAGTTCTTC.

This clonotype came up many times. The V gene is TRBV11-3, the J gene TRBJ2-1; 10 nucleotides align to TRBD2. Germline CDR1 and CDR2: SGHNT and YENEEA. Unmatched junction bases numbered 15, after V lost 4 bases and J lost 9 bases. The CDR3 covers 17 residues. CDR3 DNA: TGTGCCAGCAGCTGGGGAATAGCGGGGGGCTCTACCCCTGAGCAGTTCTTC. Protein: CASSWGIAGGSTPEQFF.

At least ten counts were recorded for this clonotype. DNA for the CDR3: TGTGCCAGCAGTTTCGGCAGGCAAAACTATGGCTACACCTTC. This encodes CASSFGRQNYGYTF. This chain links TRBV12-3 or TRBV12-4 with TRBJ1-2; D not certain. With 3 bases removed from V and 2 bases from J, the gap between germline ends came to 10 bases. This CDR3 region has 14 residues.

This clonotype was recorded many times. The chain employs TRBV7-9 and TRBJ1-1; TRBD1 might be the D (6 bases). Germline CDR1 reads SEHNR; CDR2 reads FQNEAQ (reference sequence). V lost 6 bases to trimming and J lost 6 bases, with 14 bases between them. The length of the CDR3 is 13 residues. CDR3 DNA: TGTGCCAGCAGGGAGGGGGAATGGGCTGAAGCTTTCTTT. Protein: CASREGEWAEAFF. Full variable domain (rest looked up from reference TRBV7-9 and TRBJ1-1): DTGVSQNPRHKITKRGQNVTFRCDPISEHNRLYWYRQTLGQGPEFLTYFQNEAQLEKSRLLSDRFSAERPKGSFSTLEIQRTEQGDSAMYLCASREGEWAEAFFGQGTRLTVV.

This clonotype was counted many times. The chain carries TRBV12-3 or TRBV12-4 and TRBJ2-1, with 13 bases identical to TRBD2. The CDR3 is made up of 15 amino acids. Trimming took 5 bases from V and 10 from J; bases not matched to a gene: 8. Written as DNA, the CDR3 is TGTGCCAGCAGTCCTCGGACTAGCGGGGGACGGGAGCAGTTCTTC. Translating gives CASSPRTSGGREQFF.

Ten or more counts support this clonotype. This chain uses TRBV11-2 with TRBJ2-7, with 9 bases that match TRBD1. Germline V gene sequence: CDR1 SGHAT, CDR2 FQNNGV. This CDR3 has 16 residues. The J segment lost 5 bases and the V segment lost 4 bases, leaving 12 bases of the junction unmatched. CDR3 loop: CASSSISGTGSHEQYF. As DNA, the CDR3 is TGTGCCAGCAGCTCCATTTCCGGGACAGGGTCTCACGAGCAGTACTTC.

J is TRBJ2-1 and V is TRBV7-9; D unclear. CDR1 is SEHNR and CDR2 is FQNEAQ in the germline V gene (reference sequence). V lost 6 bases and J lost 6, with 15 bases in between. The CDR3 runs to 14 residues. CDR3 sequence (DNA): TGTGCCAGCAGAAAGTCGACCGAAGCCAATGAGCAGTTCTTC. It yields the protein CASRKSTEANEQFF.

Only a few counts were recorded for this clonotype. The rearrangement links TRBV6-1 to TRBJ1-5, with D perhaps matching TRBD1 (5 bases). The CDR3 runs to 13 residues. Germline loops: CDR1 MNHNS, CDR2 SASEGT. V lost 6 bases and J lost 4, with 10 bases in between. Written as DNA, the CDR3 is TGTGCCAGCAGGGACACGAAAAATCAGCCCCAGCATTTT. It codes for CASRDTKNQPQHF.

This clonotype was observed many times. The rearrangement links TRBV6-1 to TRBJ2-1; D gene unclear. Germline V gene lookup returns CDR1 MNHNS and CDR2 SASEGT. The CDR3 is made up of 14 amino acids. Trimming cost V 2 bases and J 6 bases, with 11 bases left between them. Written as DNA, the CDR3 is TGTGCCAGCAGTGAAATAGGCACCCCCAATGAGCAGTTCTTC. It is translated as CASSEIGTPNEQFF.

The V call is TRBV6-5, the J call TRBJ2-5; 13 bases match TRBD2. The junction had 19 bases not matched to a gene; V was cut back by 5 bases and J by 4 bases. The CDR3 consists of 20 residues. Germline V gene data show CDR1 as MNHEY and CDR2 as SVGAGI. The CDR3 spells CASSGFRPTSGGPAGETQYF. The CDR3 nucleotides are TGTGCCAGCAGTGGCTTCCGCCCGACTAGCGGGGGGCCGGCCGGAGAGACCCAGTACTTC.

This clonotype was seen many times. The CDR3 sequence: CASSETRGLEAFF. DNA of the CDR3: TGTGCCAGCAGTGAGACCAGGGGGCTTGAAGCTTTCTTT. V and J are TRBV6-6 and TRBJ1-1, with 8 bases identical to TRBD1. The CDR3 consists of 13 residues. After removal of 5 bases from V and 7 bases from J, the junction contained 6 bases not matched to a gene. In germline, CDR1 is MNHNY, CDR2 SVGAGI (reference sequence).

In this sample, this clonotype turned up many times. The V call is TRBV5-5, the J call TRBJ2-7; tentative D call: TRBD1 (5 bases). The CDR3 is made up of 15 amino acids. Germline V gene data show CDR1 as SGHKS and CDR2 as YYEKEE (reference sequence). Trimming removed 3 bases from V and 6 bases from J, with 19 bases in between. The CDR3 DNA sequence: TGTGCCAGCAGCTCACAGATCCTTTATCAGGGCGAGCAGTACTTC. Protein product: CASSSQILYQGEQYF.

This clonotype was seen at least ten times. The chain links TRBV4-1 to TRBJ2-1, with 10 bases fitting TRBD2. This CDR3 region has 16 residues. In germline, CDR1 is MGHRA, CDR2 YSYEKL. V was clipped by 6 bases and J by 1 base; unmatched bases: 6. CDR3 coding DNA: TGCGCCAGCAGAACCTTGACTAGCGGGTCCTACAATGAGCAGTTCTTC. Encoded protein: CASRTLTSGSYNEQFF.

The CDR3 region is CASRRSREGEAKAFF. Written as DNA, the CDR3 is TGTGCCAGCAGGCGGTCCAGGGAAGGTGAAGCTAAAGCTTTCTTT. V is TRBV6-6 and J is TRBJ1-1; tentatively, D is TRBD1 (5 bases). CDR1 MNHNY and CDR2 SVGAGI come from the germline V gene (reference sequence). CDR3 size: 15 residues. V shed 6 bases and J shed 9 bases, with 23 bases lying between them.

This clonotype was seen ten or more times. V and J are TRBV11-2 and TRBJ2-7, with D possibly called TRBD1 or TRBD2 (5 bases each). V was shortened by 5 bases and J by 0 bases, with 8 bases between the two germline ends. This CDR3 contains 13 residues. The germline gives CDR1 SGHAT, CDR2 FQNNGV. The CDR3 sequence: CASSRDLSYEQYF. The CDR3 DNA reads as TGTGCCAGCAGCCGGGACCTCTCCTACGAGCAGTACTTC.

The chain's CDR3 is CSVDEGGPRGRDTEAFF. CDR3 DNA sequence: TGCAGCGTTGATGAGGGGGGTCCCAGGGGAAGGGACACTGAAGCTTTCTTT. The chain recombines TRBV29-1 with TRBJ1-1; D might be TRBD1 (6 bases). This CDR3 is 17 amino acids long. The V gene's germline CDR1 is SQVTM and CDR2 ANQGSEA. V was trimmed by 3 bases and J by 3 bases, leaving 23 bases between them. Together with reference TRBV29-1 and TRBJ1-1, the CDR3 gives the full variable domain: SAVISQKPSRDICQRGTSLTIQCQVDSQVTMMFWYRQQPGQSLTLIATANQGSEATYESGFVIDKFPISRPNLTFSTLTVSNMSPEDSSIYLCSVDEGGPRGRDTEAFFGQGTRLTVV.

This clonotype was picked up many times. The chain couples TRBV4-1 to TRBJ2-1; no definite D call. V was shortened by 6 bases and J by 1 base, with 16 bases between the two germline ends. This CDR3 is 16 amino acids long. Germline V gene sequence: CDR1 MGHRA, CDR2 YSYEKL. CDR3 loop: CASSLGAGRSYNEQFF. The CDR3 DNA reads TGCGCCAGCAGTCTTGGCGCTGGTCGTTCCTACAATGAGCAGTTCTTC.

This rearrangement joins TRBV28 to TRBJ1-2; D not resolved. CDR1 is MDHEN and CDR2 is SYDVKM in the germline V gene. The CDR3 runs 14 residues. Trimming pared 4 bases from V and 5 bases from J, leaving 14 bases between. The CDR3, as DNA: TGTGCCAGCAGTTCCCCCGGGATCAATTATGGCTACACCTTC. It is translated as CASSSPGINYGYTF.

This clonotype occurred many times. This rearrangement joins TRBV6-1 to TRBJ1-5, with TRBD1 matching over 9 bases. Germline CDR1 and CDR2: MNHNS and SASEGT. The trim removed 6 bases at V and 2 bases at J, leaving 5 bases unmatched. This CDR3 has 15 residues. The CDR3 region is CASSRDRAGNQPQHF. For the CDR3, the DNA is TGTGCCAGCAGCCGGGACAGGGCTGGCAATCAGCCCCAGCATTTT.

In its sample, this clonotype was seen a few times. This chain connects TRBV20-1 to TRBJ2-7, with 11 bases aligning to TRBD2. Trimming cost V 5 bases and J 3 bases; bases outside gene matches: 6. Germline CDR1 DFQATT, CDR2 SNEGSKA (reference sequence). The CDR3 spans 14 residues. The CDR3 DNA reads TGCAGTGCTCACAGACTAGCGGGGTTCTACGAGCAGTACTTC. This sequence encodes CSAHRLAGFYEQYF.

This clonotype occurred once. The chain is built from TRBV29-1 and TRBJ1-1; TRBD1 might be the D (5 bases). The CDR3 runs 12 residues. Germline CDR1 and CDR2: SQVTM and ANQGSEA. Between the trimmed V and J ends, which lost 5 bases and 4 bases, there was a span of 11 bases. CDR3 nucleotide sequence: TGCAGCGTTCTAGGGGAGGTCACTGAAGCTTTCTTT. This translates into CSVLGEVTEAFF.

V and J are TRBV10-3 and TRBJ1-4; D is ambiguous. V was trimmed by 10 bases and J by 8 bases, leaving 17 bases between them. Germline V CDR1 and CDR2: ENHRY, SYGVKD. The CDR3 covers 13 residues. The CDR3 bases are TGTGCCACCGCCGGACCCTCACGGGAAAAACTGTTTTTT. This encodes CATAGPSREKLFF.